This TCR beta chain appears in the sequencing data of a study of T cell changes during pregnancy in multiple sclerosis. The CDR3 is made up of 14 amino acids. V lost 11 bases to trimming and J lost 4 bases; unmatched junction nucleotides: 8. The V gene's germline CDR1 is MNHEY and CDR2 SMNVEV (reference sequence). TCRdb's copy holds only in-frame clones and misses some; the assay was immunoSEQ multiplex PCR. The table lists around 72,000 clones, about 92% of them singletons. The clonotype comes from a female donor in good health, enrolled as a control in a pregnancy study. Here the sequenced sample was peripheral blood, taken in the second trimester of pregnancy. The rearrangement uses TRBV27 and TRBJ1-2, with 12 bases fitting TRBD1. The CDR3 reads CAARGQGARYGYTF. As DNA, the CDR3 is TGTGCCGCAAGGGGACAGGGGGCACGCTATGGCTACACCTTC.